This is a list of T cell receptor beta chains from one sample in a study of CD8 T cells in ankylosing spondylitis. MiXCR, run by TCRdb on the 5' RACE reads, gives a single entry per CDR3 protein. The repertoire holds 150,000 to 200,000 distinct CDR3 sequences, with roughly 18% as singletons. Sequencing input: blood, either unsorted or a sorted T cell fraction (not recorded which). The receptors shown here come from a male donor aged 10 to 30 with ankylosing spondylitis or in good health (not recorded which). CDR3s include the opening cysteine and the closing phenylalanine or tryptophan. Each record gives: V gene, CDR3 protein.

TRBV28 | CARSTGSQQNEQFF
TRBV6-2/TRBV6-3 | CASSYGGDTGELFF
TRBV20-1 | CSARDRTAGYTF
TRBV20-1 | CSARDLRLAGPYNEQFF
TRBV6-5 | CASGGTRPNEKLFF
TRBV7-2 | CASSSQTLVDTDTQYF
TRBV25-1 | CASSDPVLLGLAPEQYF
TRBV12-3/TRBV12-4 | CASTRGQSNEKLFF
TRBV9 | CASSPVLARGETQYF
TRBV20-1 | CSARGYRDRMMNTEAFF
TRBV5-1 | CASSPGQANTDTQYF
TRBV12-3/TRBV12-4 | CASSLEQGYGYTF
TRBV4-1 | CASRGQADQPQHF
TRBV5-1 | CASSLGPPSVRDRAYEQYF
TRBV28 | CASSLSVLWGYTF
TRBV29-1 | CSVFSGTSSYNEQFF
TRBV12-3/TRBV12-4 | CASSRYPMGESTDTQYF
TRBV6-6 | CASSPLSGETVGSPLHF
TRBV7-6 | CASSPGTGVADTQYF
TRBV20-1 | CSARDRLSNEQFF
TRBV5-1 | CASSTASAGVSTGELFF
TRBV5-6 | CASSSSRAGRSNQPQHF
TRBV20-1 | CSAISSGVLDTQYF
TRBV6-1 | CASSLRNPVSWQYF
TRBV5-1 | CASRSRVDTGELFF
TRBV18 | CASSPQLRGQPQHF
TRBV6-5 | CASSPWGRGNQPQHF
TRBV4-1 | CASSQGTNTDTQYF
TRBV9 | CASSVAARGADTQYF
TRBV20-1 | CSARDVGKGAYTGELFF